This T cell receptor (beta chain) was recorded in a study of blood T cell repertoires in COVID-19. The sample holds many counts of this clone. Profiling relied on immunoSEQ multiplex PCR, and the TCRdb table lists in-frame clones only, not all of them. Among around 100,000 clones listed, 85% were seen once. CDR3 length: 15 residues. The germline CDR1 and CDR2 sequences are WNHNN and SYGVQD (reference sequence). V lost 1 base, J lost 6 bases, and 5 bases stayed unmatched. The chain has TRBV10-1 and TRBJ2-1, with 8 bases matching TRBD2. The TCR originated in a man aged 45-60 years with active or convalescent COVID-19. The sample taken for sequencing was peripheral blood. CDR3 loop: CASSELRLAINEQFF. CDR3 coding DNA: TGCGCCAGCAGTGAGTTGAGACTAGCGATCAATGAGCAGTTCTTC.